The clone carrying this T cell receptor (beta chain) appeared a single time. Antigen: not known. This CDR3 contains 16 residues. Clones were sequenced by immunoSEQ multiplex PCR, and TCRdb holds only the in-frame ones, with some missing. Of about 19,000 clones in the sample, approximately 88% were seen once. These data belong to a study of OX40 agonist ivuxolimab in advanced cancers. Whole-study context: Each dose-escalation patient presented with hepatocellular carcinoma, melanoma, renal cell or head and neck cancer.

General study points: CD8+ T cells showed, on average, more clonal expansion than CD4+ cells.

Sequenced here: CD4+ or CD8+ T cells sorted from blood, sampled in a trial of the OX40 agonist ivuxolimab. This TCR derives from an adult with an advanced solid tumor such as melanoma, head and neck, liver or kidney cancer. The chain recombines TRBV21-1 with TRBJ2-1; no check of the table's D call, TRBD2, against the DNA was made. TRBV21-1 is a pseudogene segment. CDR3: CASSKASKYPDNEQFF. The DNA of the CDR3 is TGTGCCAGCAGCAAAGCTTCTAAGTACCCGGACAATGAGCAGTTCTTC.